The entry that follows covers one T cell receptor beta chain sequence. Looked up from germline, CDR1 is MNHEY and CDR2 is SVGAGI. The V gene end was trimmed by 6 bases and the J gene end by 4 bases; junction bases not matched to a gene: 8. The CDR3 runs to 15 residues. Original handling: Amplification from reference gene primers served as the basis for estimated nucleated cell counts. Assay used: immunoSEQ multiplex PCR; TCRdb lists only in-frame clones, some missing. That table is the source of V, J and clone size, and D and trimming were worked out from the DNA. The table records about 50,000 clones, about 85% of them present only once. The sample originates from a study of blood T cell repertoires in COVID-19. Overall study: Samples representing acute and convalescent COVID-19 were sourced from the United States, Italy and Spain.

The chain couples TRBV6-5 to TRBJ1-3; 8 bases fit TRBD1. This sequence originates from a human donor in a cohort sampled during active COVID-19. Sample: peripheral blood. The CDR3 protein is CASRKPGTGGNTIYF. In nucleotides, the CDR3 is TGTGCCAGCAGAAAACCGGGGACAGGCGGAAACACCATATATTTT.